This T cell receptor (beta chain) was sequenced for a study of blood T cell repertoires in COVID-19. Profiled with immunoSEQ multiplex PCR; TCRdb holds only in-frame clones, not every one. The data hold about 190,000 clones, with roughly nine tenths observed a single time. This clonotype was obtained from a man aged 25 to 40 with acute or convalescent COVID-19. The source material was peripheral blood.

The CDR3 reads CASSQVVVGTGLSPLHF. The CDR3 DNA reads TGCGCCAGCAGCCAAGTAGTAGTCGGGACAGGGCTCTCACCCCTCCACTTT. J is TRBJ1-6 and V is TRBV4-1, with TRBD1 identical over 9 bases. V was clipped by 1 base and J by 10 bases; unmatched bases: 11. The V gene's germline CDR1 is MGHRA and CDR2 YSYEKL. The CDR3 covers 17 residues.